These 22 T cell receptor beta chains share one sample of origin, sequenced in a study of CD8+ T cells in alopecia areata. Following extraction, RNA underwent reverse transcription to cDNA, which served as the sequencing template. Assay used: immunoSEQ multiplex PCR; TCRdb lists only in-frame clones, some missing. Of around 34,000 clones listed, around 50% are singletons. Sequenced input: NKG2D-high CD8+ T cells sorted from blood. These receptors came from a human donor with alopecia areata.

The chain employs TRBV29-1 and TRBJ1-2, with D perhaps matching TRBD1 (5 bases). The CDR3 spans 13 residues. Germline CDR1 reads SQVTM; CDR2 reads ANQGSEA. V dropped 7 bases and J dropped 5 bases, with 17 bases sitting between them. The CDR3 DNA follows: TGCAGCGCCCTGGGGGGACCCCGTTATGGCTACACCTTC. Its protein is CSALGGPRYGYTF.

The chain links TRBV4-3 to TRBJ2-7; no definite D call. CDR3 length equals 15 residues. V was trimmed by 0 bases and J by 1 base, leaving 10 bases between them. CDR1 is LGHNA and CDR2 is YSLEER in the germline V gene. This CDR3 is CASSQDASISYEQYF. In DNA, the CDR3 is TGCGCCAGCAGCCAAGATGCCAGCATATCCTACGAGCAGTACTTC.

The gene calls are TRBV7-9 and TRBJ2-5; D not certain. Trimming took off 0 bases at V and 4 bases at J, with 12 bases between the two ends. Germline loops: CDR1 SEHNR, CDR2 FQNEAQ (reference sequence). The CDR3 has 15 amino acids. The CDR3 here is CASSLAHFTSETQYF. In DNA form, the CDR3 reads TGTGCCAGCAGCTTAGCACACTTCACCTCAGAGACCCAGTACTTC.

The chain combines TRBV7-9 with TRBJ1-1; D remains ambiguous. This CDR3 is built from 16 residues. The V gene lost 5 bases and the J gene lost 0 bases, with 16 bases spanning the gap. CDR1 SEHNR and CDR2 FQNEAQ come from the germline V gene (reference sequence). This CDR3 reads CASSLYPTYLNTEAFF. The CDR3 DNA follows: TGTGCCAGCAGCCTTTACCCCACCTACCTGAACACTGAAGCTTTCTTT.

This clone was seen just once. In nucleotides, the CDR3 is TGTGCCAGCAGTTCACTCTTGACTAGCGGGAGGCCCGGCGATGAGCAGTTCTTC. Its translation is CASSSLLTSGRPGDEQFF. V and J are TRBV27 and TRBJ2-1, with TRBD2 identical over 13 bases. Germline CDR1 and CDR2: MNHEY and SMNVEV (reference sequence). With 4 bases clipped from V and 8 bases from J, the junction kept 14 bases outside the gene matches. The CDR3 spans 18 residues.

This clone has a handful of counts. CDR3 protein: CASSLRQTGPNYGYTF. DNA of the CDR3: TGTGCCAGCAGCTTACGTCAGACAGGGCCTAACTATGGCTACACCTTC. The chain employs TRBV13 and TRBJ1-2; 7 nucleotides line up with TRBD1. The CDR3 contains 16 residues. The ends lost 2 bases at V and 0 bases at J; junction bases unmatched: 6. CDR1 is PRHDT and CDR2 is FYEKMQ in the germline V gene (reference sequence).

The chain is built from TRBV28 and TRBJ1-2, with a tentative D call TRBD1 (6 bases). Trimming took 2 bases from V and 7 from J, leaving 17 bases between them. CDR1 and CDR2 (germline): MDHEN, SYDVKM. The CDR3 length is 15 residues. The CDR3 sequence: CASSLDLRGLGGYTF. CDR3 DNA sequence: TGTGCCAGCAGTTTAGACTTGCGGGGGCTGGGTGGCTACACCTTC.

V and J are TRBV7-9 and TRBJ1-1; tentative D call: TRBD1 (6 bases). Trimming stripped 4 bases from V and 3 bases from J, with 6 bases between. The V gene's germline CDR1 is SEHNR and CDR2 FQNEAQ (reference sequence). The CDR3 covers 12 residues. CDR3 region: CASSWGHTEAFF. The CDR3 coding sequence is TGTGCCAGCAGCTGGGGGCACACTGAAGCTTTCTTT.

The chain carries TRBV28 and TRBJ1-5, with D possibly matching TRBD1 (5 bases). V lost 3 bases and J lost 1, with 10 bases in between. The germline V gene has CDR1 MDHEN and CDR2 SYDVKM. There are 15 residues in the CDR3. In DNA, the CDR3 is TGTGCCAGCAGTTTTAGGGCAGGGAGCAATCAGCCCCAGCATTTT. Amino acids: CASSFRAGSNQPQHF.

The V and J genes are TRBV4-3 and TRBJ2-1; unclear D gene. The V end was cut by 4 bases, the J end by 0 bases, with 10 bases between. Germline CDR1 LGHNA, CDR2 YSLEER. The CDR3 has 15 residues. DNA for the CDR3: TGCGCCAGCAGCCCTGGCCCGAGCTCCTACAATGAGCAGTTCTTC. It yields the protein CASSPGPSSYNEQFF.

The V call is TRBV7-2, the J call TRBJ2-7; 8 bases match TRBD2. This CDR3 spans 15 amino acids. CDR1 SGHTA and CDR2 FQGNSA come from the germline V gene. V shed 5 bases, J shed 5 bases, and the junction held 11 bases outside the gene matches. The CDR3 nucleotides read TGTGCCAGCAGCCTTGGTTGGAGCGGGAGAGACGAGCAGTACTTC. It specifies CASSLGWSGRDEQYF.

V usage is TRBV7-6 and J usage is TRBJ2-1, with D hard to call. Germline CDR1 SGHVS, CDR2 FNYEAQ. The CDR3 is 17 residues long. The V gene lost 4 bases and the J gene lost 1 base, with 17 bases spanning the gap. DNA for the CDR3: TGTGCCAGCAGCTCGGCTCCCTCAAAGGTTTCCTACAATGAGCAGTTCTTC. This sequence encodes CASSSAPSKVSYNEQFF.

V usage is TRBV27 and J usage is TRBJ2-1; D not certain. V shed 3 bases and J shed 4 bases, with 10 bases lying between them. From germline, CDR1 is MNHEY and CDR2 SMNVEV (reference sequence). The CDR3 covers 14 residues. The CDR3 DNA is TGTGCCAGCAGTTTGGCTAGTTTGTACAATGAGCAGTTCTTC. This codes for CASSLASLYNEQFF.

The V and J genes are TRBV21-1 and TRBJ2-7; the table's D call, TRBD2, has no DNA check behind it. TRBV21-1 is flagged as a pseudogene. CDR3 length: 13 amino acids. The CDR3 nucleotides read TGTGCCAGCAGCAATCCTCGGGGGAGTGTGCAGTACTTC. Protein sequence: CASSNPRGSVQYF.

This sequence joins TRBV12-5 and TRBJ2-7; D remains ambiguous. Per germline, CDR1 LGHNT and CDR2 FRNRAP. V shed 5 bases and J shed 3 bases, with 5 bases lying between them. This CDR3 spans 11 amino acids. The CDR3 bases are TGTGCTAGTGGTACATACTACGAGCAGTACTTC. Its translation: CASGTYYEQYF. The entire variable domain, with the rest obtained from reference TRBV12-5 and TRBJ2-7, is as follows: DARVTQTPRHKVTEMGQEVTMRCQPILGHNTVFWYRQTMMQGLELLAYFRNRAPLDDSGMPKDRFSAEMPDATLATLKIQPSEPRDSAVYFCASGTYYEQYFGPGTRLTVT.

Judged by abundance, this clone is medium-sized. The genes are TRBV5-6 and TRBJ2-1; no clear D gene. This CDR3 is 12 amino acids long. Trimming pared 2 bases from V and 6 bases from J, leaving 6 bases between. The germline CDR1 and CDR2 sequences are SGHDT and YYEEEE. The CDR3 nucleotides are TGTGCCAGCAGCTTTTTGAGCAATGAGCAGTTCTTC. Translation gives CASSFLSNEQFF.

The chain links TRBV4-1 to TRBJ1-1; possible D gene TRBD1, 5 bases. CDR3 size: 14 residues. CDR1 and CDR2 from the germline V gene are MGHRA and YSYEKL. V was shortened by 1 base and J by 5 bases, with 11 bases between the two germline ends. In nucleotides, the CDR3 is TGCGCCAGCAGCCAAGCCGGGACTTCAACTGAAGCTTTCTTT. Translating it yields CASSQAGTSTEAFF.

This clone occurred a few times. This chain links TRBV5-1 with TRBJ2-3; the match to TRBD2 covers 12 bases. The CDR3 contains 20 residues. Unmatched junction bases numbered 20, after V lost 3 bases and J lost 6 bases. Germline V CDR1 and CDR2: SGHRS, YFSETQ. The CDR3 is CASSSPMGQLAGGPSDTQYF. CDR3 in DNA: TGCGCCAGCAGCTCCCCGATGGGACAGCTAGCGGGAGGGCCCTCGGATACGCAGTATTTT.

As concerns this clone: Distinct nucleotide sequences in the sample also encode this CDR3. The genes are TRBV27 and TRBJ2-7, with unresolved D. V dropped 4 bases and J dropped 0 bases, with 7 bases sitting between them. The CDR3 sequence is 13 residues long. The germline CDR1 and CDR2 sequences are MNHEY and SMNVEV (reference sequence). CDR3 in amino acids: CASSSGSSYEQYF. Written as DNA, the CDR3 is TGTGCCAGCAGTTCCGGTAGCTCCTACGAGCAGTACTTC.

In regard to this clone: Its ends do not fully match the called genes, so a read error is possible. This chain links TRBV5-1 with TRBJ1-1; D perhaps matches TRBD1 (6 bases). The CDR3 runs 15 residues. CDR1 SGHRS and CDR2 YFSETQ come from the germline V gene. The CDR3 here is CASSFRGTMSTEAFF. The CDR3, as DNA: TGTGCCAGCAGCTTCAGGGGAACCATGAGCACTGAAGCTTTCTTT.

This chain uses TRBV2 with TRBJ1-4; tentatively, D is TRBD1 (5 bases). Per the germline V gene, CDR1 is SNHLY and CDR2 is FYNNEI. V shed 6 bases and J shed 0 bases, with 14 bases lying between them. The CDR3 length is 16 residues. CDR3 protein: CASRGEIRATNEKLFF. DNA of the CDR3: TGTGCCAGCAGGGGGGAGATAAGAGCAACTAATGAAAAACTGTTTTTT.

V usage is TRBV9 and J usage is TRBJ2-1; 13 bases are shared with TRBD2. The CDR3 totals 16 residues. Germline V gene lookup returns CDR1 SGDLS and CDR2 YYNGEE. V shed 4 bases, J shed 3 bases, and the junction held 4 bases outside the gene matches. CDR3 DNA: TGTGCCAGCAGCTCGGGACTAGCGGGACGCTACAATGAGCAGTTCTTC. This translates into CASSSGLAGRYNEQFF.